These T cell receptor beta chains were read from a single sample in a study of cytomegalovirus exposure and HLA in healthy donors. Sequencing was performed with immunoSEQ multiplex PCR; in TCRdb, only in-frame clones are kept and a portion is missing. This sample has 150,000 to 200,000 clones, with 86% found just once. The sequenced sample was PBMCs. All receptors derive from a young man in good health and CMV-seropositive. The CDR3 runs from the conserved cysteine through the conserved F or W. The D gene is left open where the match is weak. Expanded clones get a size class; other rows say once, few or many, or leave the size out.

clone_size: -
j_call: TRBJ2-7
d_call: -
v_call: TRBV19
cdr3_aa: CASSSGFSYEQYF
cdr3_nt: TGTGCCAGTAGTTCCGGGTTTAGCTACGAGCAGTACTTC

clone_size: -
j_call: TRBJ2-1
d_call: -
v_call: TRBV29-1
cdr3_aa: CSVRALDHEQFF
cdr3_nt: TGCAGCGTGAGGGCCCTAGACCATGAGCAGTTCTTC

clone_size: -
j_call: TRBJ2-3
d_call: TRBD2
v_call: TRBV4-3
cdr3_aa: CASSRRLAGGLPLSGTQYF
cdr3_nt: TGCGCCAGCAGCCGCCGACTAGCGGGGGGGCTTCCCCTCTCGGGAACGCAGTATTTT

clone_size: -
j_call: TRBJ1-2
d_call: -
v_call: TRBV4-1
cdr3_aa: CASSQRQTGGYGYTF
cdr3_nt: TGCGCCAGCAGCCAACGACAGACAGGAGGATATGGCTACACCTTC

clone_size: -
j_call: TRBJ2-7
d_call: -
v_call: TRBV28
cdr3_aa: CASSSPAGRTSSYEQYF
cdr3_nt: TGTGCCAGCAGCAGCCCGGCGGGAAGAACTAGCTCCTACGAGCAGTACTTC

clone_size: many
j_call: TRBJ1-1
d_call: -
v_call: TRBV6-1
cdr3_aa: CASSGDGVSAEAFF
cdr3_nt: TGTGCCAGCAGCGGCGACGGAGTCTCGGCTGAAGCTTTCTTT

clone_size: -
j_call: TRBJ2-7
d_call: TRBD1
v_call: TRBV28
cdr3_aa: CASSLRDRINWGAGDEQYF
cdr3_nt: TGTGCCAGCAGTCTCCGGGACAGGATTAATTGGGGAGCAGGAGACGAGCAGTACTTC

clone_size: -
j_call: TRBJ1-5
d_call: -
v_call: TRBV28
cdr3_aa: CASSHTGQGKGQPQHF
cdr3_nt: TGTGCCAGCAGTCACACCGGGCAGGGTAAGGGTCAGCCCCAGCATTTT

clone_size: -
j_call: TRBJ2-2
d_call: TRBD1
v_call: TRBV5-1
cdr3_aa: CASTPGGNTGELFF
cdr3_nt: TGCGCCAGCACCCCAGGGGGAAACACCGGGGAGCTGTTTTTT

clone_size: once
j_call: TRBJ1-3
d_call: -
v_call: TRBV6-1
cdr3_aa: CASSEAFRQAVSVRNTIYF
cdr3_nt: TGTGCCAGCAGTGAAGCATTTCGACAGGCAGTGTCAGTCCGAAACACCATATATTTT

clone_size: -
j_call: TRBJ2-1
d_call: TRBD1
v_call: TRBV4-3
cdr3_aa: CASSLGQLMGEQFF
cdr3_nt: TGCGCCAGCAGCCTGGGACAGCTGATGGGTGAGCAGTTCTTC

clone_size: -
j_call: TRBJ1-1
d_call: TRBD1
v_call: TRBV2
cdr3_aa: CASSDGQGATEAFF
cdr3_nt: TGTGCCAGCAGTGATGGACAGGGGGCGACTGAAGCTTTCTTT

clone_size: -
j_call: TRBJ1-1
d_call: -
v_call: TRBV7-9
cdr3_aa: CASTEGVKAFF
cdr3_nt: TGTGCCAGCACCGAAGGGGTAAAAGCTTTCTTT

clone_size: once
j_call: TRBJ2-1
d_call: -
v_call: TRBV29-1
cdr3_aa: CSVEDSESYNEQFF
cdr3_nt: TGCAGCGTTGAAGATAGCGAATCCTACAATGAGCAGTTCTTC

clone_size: -
j_call: TRBJ1-1
d_call: TRBD1
v_call: TRBV5-1
cdr3_aa: CASSLGDRKNTEAFF
cdr3_nt: TGCGCCAGCAGCTTGGGGGACAGGAAGAACACTGAAGCTTTCTTT